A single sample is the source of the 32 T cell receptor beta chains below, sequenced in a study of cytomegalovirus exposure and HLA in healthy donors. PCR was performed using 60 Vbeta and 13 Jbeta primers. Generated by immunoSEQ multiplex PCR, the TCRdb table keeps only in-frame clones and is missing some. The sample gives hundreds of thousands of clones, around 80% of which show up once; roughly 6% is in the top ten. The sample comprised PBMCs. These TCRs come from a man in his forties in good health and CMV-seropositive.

DNA for the CDR3: TGCGCCAGCAGACCGATCTTCAGCCAGGGAACCGGGGAGCTGTTTTTT. It yields the protein CASRPIFSQGTGELFF. The chain joins TRBV5-1 to TRBJ2-2; weak D call: TRBD1 (5 bases). The CDR3 consists of 16 residues. Deletions cut 5 bases from V and 5 bases from J, with 19 bases between. Germline assignment: CDR1 SGHRS and CDR2 YFSETQ.

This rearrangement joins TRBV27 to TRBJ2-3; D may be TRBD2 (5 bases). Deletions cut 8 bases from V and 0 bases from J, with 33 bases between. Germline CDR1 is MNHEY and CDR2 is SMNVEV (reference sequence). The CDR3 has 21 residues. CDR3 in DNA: TGTGCCAGCGCCAAATCGGCCGGTATAGGGCGGGCAAGAGGTAGCACAGATACGCAGTATTTT. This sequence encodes CASAKSAGIGRARGSTDTQYF.

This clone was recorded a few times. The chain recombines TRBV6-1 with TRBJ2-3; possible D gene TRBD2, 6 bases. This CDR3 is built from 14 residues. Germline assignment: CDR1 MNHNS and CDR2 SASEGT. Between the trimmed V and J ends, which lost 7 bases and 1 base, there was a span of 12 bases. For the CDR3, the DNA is TGTGCCAGCACCCCTAGCGAGGGCACAGATACGCAGTATTTT. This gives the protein CASTPSEGTDTQYF.

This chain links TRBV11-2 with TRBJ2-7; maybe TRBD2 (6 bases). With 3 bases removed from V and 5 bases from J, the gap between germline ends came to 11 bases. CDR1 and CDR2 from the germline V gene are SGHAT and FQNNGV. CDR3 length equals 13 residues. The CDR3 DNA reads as TGTGCCAGCAGCTTTTCGGGAGTGAACGAGCAGTACGTC. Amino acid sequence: CASSFSGVNEQYV.

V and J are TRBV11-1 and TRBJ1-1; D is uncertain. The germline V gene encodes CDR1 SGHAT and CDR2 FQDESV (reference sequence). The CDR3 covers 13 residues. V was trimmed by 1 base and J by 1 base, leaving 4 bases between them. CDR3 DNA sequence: TGTGCCAGCAGCTTAGGCAGGAACACTGAAGCTTTCTTT. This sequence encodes CASSLGRNTEAFF.

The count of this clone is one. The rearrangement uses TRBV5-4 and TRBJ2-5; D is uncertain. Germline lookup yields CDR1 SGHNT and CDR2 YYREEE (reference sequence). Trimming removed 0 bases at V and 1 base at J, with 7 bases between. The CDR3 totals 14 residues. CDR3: CASSLVAFQETQYF. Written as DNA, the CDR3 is TGTGCCAGCAGCTTGGTTGCGTTCCAAGAGACCCAGTACTTC.

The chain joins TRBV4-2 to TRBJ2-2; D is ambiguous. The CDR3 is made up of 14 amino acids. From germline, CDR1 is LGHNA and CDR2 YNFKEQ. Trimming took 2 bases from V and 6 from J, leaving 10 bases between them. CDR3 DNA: TGTGCCAGCAGCCAACTCCCAGGCGCCGGGGAGCTGTTTTTT. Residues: CASSQLPGAGELFF.

CDR3 amino acids: CATLGTPNEKLFF. CDR3 DNA: TGTGCCACCCTCGGGACACCTAATGAAAAACTGTTTTTT. V and J are TRBV15 and TRBJ1-4, with a possible D match to TRBD1 (6 bases). The germline CDR1 and CDR2 sequences are LNHNV and YYDKDF (reference sequence). The length of the CDR3 is 13 residues. V gave up 8 bases and J gave up 3 bases, with 10 bases separating them.

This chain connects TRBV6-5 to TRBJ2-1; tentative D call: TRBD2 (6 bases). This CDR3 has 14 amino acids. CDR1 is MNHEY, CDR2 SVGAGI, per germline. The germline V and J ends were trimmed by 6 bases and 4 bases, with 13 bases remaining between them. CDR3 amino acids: CASRGTGSYNEQFF. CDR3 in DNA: TGTGCCAGCAGAGGGACTGGGAGTTACAATGAGCAGTTCTTC.

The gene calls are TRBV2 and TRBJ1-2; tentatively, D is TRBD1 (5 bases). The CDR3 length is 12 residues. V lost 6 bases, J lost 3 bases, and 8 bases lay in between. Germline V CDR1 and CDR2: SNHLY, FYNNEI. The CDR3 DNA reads TGTGCCAGCAGACCACAGGACTATGGCTACACCTTC. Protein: CASRPQDYGYTF.

The CDR3 is CASSIGVSLGRNQPQHF. CDR3 nucleotides: TGTGCCAGTAGTATAGGGGTCTCGTTGGGGCGCAATCAGCCCCAGCATTTT. The rearrangement links TRBV19 to TRBJ1-5; possible D gene TRBD1, 5 bases. V gave up 1 base and J gave up 2 bases, with 15 bases separating them. The CDR3 runs to 17 residues. Germline V lookup: CDR1 LNHDA, CDR2 SQIVND (reference sequence).

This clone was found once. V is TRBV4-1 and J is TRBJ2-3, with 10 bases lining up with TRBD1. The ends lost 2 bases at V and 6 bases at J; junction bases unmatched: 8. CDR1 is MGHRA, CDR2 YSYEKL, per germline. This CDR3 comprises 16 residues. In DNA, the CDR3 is TGCGCCAGCAGCCAACCGGGACAGGGGTGGGAGGATACGCAGTATTTT. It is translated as CASSQPGQGWEDTQYF.

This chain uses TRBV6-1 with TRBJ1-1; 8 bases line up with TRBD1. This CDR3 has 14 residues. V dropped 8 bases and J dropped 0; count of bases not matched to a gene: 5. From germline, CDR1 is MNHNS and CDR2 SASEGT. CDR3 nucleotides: TGTGCCAGCGGCCGACAGGGGATGAACACTGAAGCTTTCTTT. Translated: CASGRQGMNTEAFF.

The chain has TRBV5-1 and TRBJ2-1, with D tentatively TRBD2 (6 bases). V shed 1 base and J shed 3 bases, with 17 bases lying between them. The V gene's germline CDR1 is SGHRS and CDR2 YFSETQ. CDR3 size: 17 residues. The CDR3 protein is CASSLSVGSQFYNEQFF. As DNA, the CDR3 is TGCGCCAGCAGCTTGTCGGTCGGGAGCCAATTCTACAATGAGCAGTTCTTC. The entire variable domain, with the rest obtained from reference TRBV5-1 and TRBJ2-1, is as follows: KAGVTQTPRYLIKTRGQQVTLSCSPISGHRSVSWYQQTPGQGLQFLFEYFSETQRNKGNFPGRFSGRQFSNSRSEMNVSTLELGDSALYLCASSLSVGSQFYNEQFFGPGTRLTVL.

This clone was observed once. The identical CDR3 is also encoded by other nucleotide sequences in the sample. The CDR3 bases are TGCGCCAGCAGCTTGGGGGGCTCGAACTATGGCTACACCTTC. Amino acid sequence: CASSLGGSNYGYTF. The V gene is TRBV5-1, the J gene TRBJ1-2, with D possibly matching TRBD1 (5 bases). The V and J ends lost 0 bases and 2 bases respectively, with 8 bases between them. The CDR3 covers 14 residues. Germline loops: CDR1 SGHRS, CDR2 YFSETQ.

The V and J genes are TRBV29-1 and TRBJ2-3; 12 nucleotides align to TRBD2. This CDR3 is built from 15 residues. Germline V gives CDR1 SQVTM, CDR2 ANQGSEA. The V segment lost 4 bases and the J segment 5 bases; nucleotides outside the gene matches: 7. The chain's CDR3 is CSVGGLGLAGDTQYF. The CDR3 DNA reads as TGCAGCGTTGGAGGGTTGGGACTAGCGGGAGATACGCAGTATTTT.

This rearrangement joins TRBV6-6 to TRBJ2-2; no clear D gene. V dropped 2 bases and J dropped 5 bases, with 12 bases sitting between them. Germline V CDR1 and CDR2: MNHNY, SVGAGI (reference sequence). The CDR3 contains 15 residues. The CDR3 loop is CASSYESSPTGELFF. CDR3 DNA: TGTGCCAGCAGTTACGAGTCTTCCCCGACCGGGGAGCTGTTTTTT.

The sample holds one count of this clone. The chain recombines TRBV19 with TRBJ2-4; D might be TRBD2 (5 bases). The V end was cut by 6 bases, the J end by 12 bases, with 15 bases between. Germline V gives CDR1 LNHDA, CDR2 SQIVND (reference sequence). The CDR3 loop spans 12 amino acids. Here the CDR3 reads CASSKDRTYQYF. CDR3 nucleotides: TGTGCCAGTAGCAAAGACCGGACTTATCAGTACTTC.

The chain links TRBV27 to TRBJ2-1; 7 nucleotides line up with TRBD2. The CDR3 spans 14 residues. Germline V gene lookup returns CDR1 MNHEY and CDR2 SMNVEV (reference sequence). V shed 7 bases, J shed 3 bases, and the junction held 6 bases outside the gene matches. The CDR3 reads CASIPGLHYNEQFF. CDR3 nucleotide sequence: TGTGCCAGCATCCCGGGACTACACTACAATGAGCAGTTCTTC.

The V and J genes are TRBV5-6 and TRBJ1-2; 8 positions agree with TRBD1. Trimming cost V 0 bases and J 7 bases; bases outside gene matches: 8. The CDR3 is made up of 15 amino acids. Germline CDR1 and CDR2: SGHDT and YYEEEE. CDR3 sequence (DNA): TGTGCCAGCAGCTTGGCCGGACAGGGATATGGTGGCTACACCTTC. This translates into CASSLAGQGYGGYTF.

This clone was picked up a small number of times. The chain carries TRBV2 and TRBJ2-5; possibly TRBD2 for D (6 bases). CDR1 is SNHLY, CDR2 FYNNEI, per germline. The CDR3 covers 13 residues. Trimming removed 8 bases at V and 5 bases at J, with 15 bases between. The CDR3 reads CASSPGGGETQYF. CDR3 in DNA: TGTGCCAGCTCCCCCGGGGGAGGCGAGACCCAGTACTTC.

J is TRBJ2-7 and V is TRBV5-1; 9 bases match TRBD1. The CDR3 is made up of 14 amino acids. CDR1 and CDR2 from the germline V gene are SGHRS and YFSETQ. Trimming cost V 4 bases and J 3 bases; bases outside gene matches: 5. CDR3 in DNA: TGCGCCAGCAGCCCGGGACAGGGATTCTACGAGCAGTACTTC. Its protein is CASSPGQGFYEQYF. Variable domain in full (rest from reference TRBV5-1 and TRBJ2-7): KAGVTQTPRYLIKTRGQQVTLSCSPISGHRSVSWYQQTPGQGLQFLFEYFSETQRNKGNFPGRFSGRQFSNSRSEMNVSTLELGDSALYLCASSPGQGFYEQYFGPGTRLTVT.

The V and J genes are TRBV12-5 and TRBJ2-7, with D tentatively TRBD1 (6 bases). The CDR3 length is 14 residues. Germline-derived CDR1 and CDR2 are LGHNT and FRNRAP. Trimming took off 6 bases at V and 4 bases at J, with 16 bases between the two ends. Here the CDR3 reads CASGLGRGTYEQYF. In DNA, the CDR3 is TGTGCTAGTGGACTCGGCAGGGGCACTTACGAGCAGTACTTC.

CDR3 DNA: TGTGCCAGCAGTGGCTTTGGGACAGGGTCCTACGAGCAGTACTTC. It is translated as CASSGFGTGSYEQYF. The rearrangement joins TRBV2 to TRBJ2-7; the match to TRBD1 covers 9 bases. The ends lost 4 bases at V and 1 base at J; junction bases unmatched: 5. The CDR3 length is 15 residues. Per the germline V gene, CDR1 is SNHLY and CDR2 is FYNNEI.

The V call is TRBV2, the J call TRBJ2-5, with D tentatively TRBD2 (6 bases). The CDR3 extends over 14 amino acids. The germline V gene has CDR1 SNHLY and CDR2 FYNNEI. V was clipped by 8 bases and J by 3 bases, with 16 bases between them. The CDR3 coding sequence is TGTGCCAGCGGGGACTCTCCGGGGGAAGAGACCCAGTACTTC. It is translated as CASGDSPGEETQYF.

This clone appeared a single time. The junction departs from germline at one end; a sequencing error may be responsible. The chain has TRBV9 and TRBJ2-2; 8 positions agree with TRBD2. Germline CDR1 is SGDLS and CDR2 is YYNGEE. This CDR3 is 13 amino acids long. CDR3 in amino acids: CASSTRGGGELFF. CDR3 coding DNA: TGTGCTAGCAGCACCCGGGGGGGCGGGGAGCTGTTTTTT.

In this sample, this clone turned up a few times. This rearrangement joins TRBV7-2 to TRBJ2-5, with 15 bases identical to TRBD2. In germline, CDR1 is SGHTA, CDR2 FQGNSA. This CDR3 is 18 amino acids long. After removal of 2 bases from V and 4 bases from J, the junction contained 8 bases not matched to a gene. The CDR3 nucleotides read TGTGCCAGCAGCTTATGGCCCCTGGGACTAGCGGGAGGAGAGACCCAGTACTTC. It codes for CASSLWPLGLAGGETQYF.

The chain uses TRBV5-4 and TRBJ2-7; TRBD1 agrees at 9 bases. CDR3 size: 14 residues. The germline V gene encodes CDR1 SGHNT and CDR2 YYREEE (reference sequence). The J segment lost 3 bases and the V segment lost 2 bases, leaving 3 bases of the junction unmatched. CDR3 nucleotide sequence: TGTGCCAGCAGCTTTTGGACAGGGGACTACGAGCAGTACTTC. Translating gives CASSFWTGDYEQYF.

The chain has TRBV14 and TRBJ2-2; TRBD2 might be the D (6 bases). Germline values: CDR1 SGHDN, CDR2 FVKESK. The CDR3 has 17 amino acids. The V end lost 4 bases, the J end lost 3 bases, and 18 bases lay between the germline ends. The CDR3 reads CASSPHWGEIHTGELFF. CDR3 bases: TGTGCCAGCAGCCCACACTGGGGGGAGATTCACACCGGGGAGCTGTTTTTT.

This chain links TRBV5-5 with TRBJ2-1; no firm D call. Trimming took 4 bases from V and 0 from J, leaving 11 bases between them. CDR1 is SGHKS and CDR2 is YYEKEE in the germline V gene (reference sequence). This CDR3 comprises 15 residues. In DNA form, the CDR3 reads TGTGCCAGCAGCGTTGACTGGAGCTCCTACAATGAGCAGTTCTTC. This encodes CASSVDWSSYNEQFF.

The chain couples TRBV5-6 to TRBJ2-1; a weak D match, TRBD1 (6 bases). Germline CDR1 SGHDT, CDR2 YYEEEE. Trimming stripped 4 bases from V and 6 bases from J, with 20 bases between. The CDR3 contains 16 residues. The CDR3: CASSPGVGAYTNEQFF. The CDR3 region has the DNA TGTGCCAGCAGCCCCGGGGTGGGGGCGTACACCAATGAGCAGTTCTTC.

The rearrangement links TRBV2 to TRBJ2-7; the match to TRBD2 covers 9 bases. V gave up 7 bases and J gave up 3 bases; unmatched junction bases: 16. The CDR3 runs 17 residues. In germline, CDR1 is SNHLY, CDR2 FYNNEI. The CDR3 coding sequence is TGTGCCAGCACCGAGCGGGGCGGGAGGGACGTATTCTACGAGCAGTACTTC. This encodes CASTERGGRDVFYEQYF.